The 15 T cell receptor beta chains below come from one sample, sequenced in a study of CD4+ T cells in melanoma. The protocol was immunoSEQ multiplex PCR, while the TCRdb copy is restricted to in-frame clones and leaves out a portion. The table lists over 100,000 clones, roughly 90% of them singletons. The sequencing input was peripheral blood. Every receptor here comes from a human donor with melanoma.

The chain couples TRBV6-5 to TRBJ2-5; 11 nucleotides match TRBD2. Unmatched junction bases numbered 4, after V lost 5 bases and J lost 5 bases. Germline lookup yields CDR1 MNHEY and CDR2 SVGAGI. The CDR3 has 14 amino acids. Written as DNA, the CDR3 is TGTGCCAGCAGTACCCGACTAGCGGGGGAGACCCAGTACTTC. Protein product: CASSTRLAGETQYF.

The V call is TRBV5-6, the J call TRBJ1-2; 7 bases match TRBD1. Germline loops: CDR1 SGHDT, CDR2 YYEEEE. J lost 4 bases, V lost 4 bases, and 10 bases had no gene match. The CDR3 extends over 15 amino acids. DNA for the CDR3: TGTGCCAGCAGCCCAGTGAGGGGGCAACGCTATGGCTACACCTTC. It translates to CASSPVRGQRYGYTF. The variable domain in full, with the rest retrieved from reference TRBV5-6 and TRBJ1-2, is DAGVTQSPTHLIKTRGQQVTLRCSPKSGHDTVSWYQQALGQGPQFIFQYYEEEERQRGNFPDRFSGHQFPNYSSELNVNALLLGDSALYLCASSPVRGQRYGYTFGSGTRLTVV.

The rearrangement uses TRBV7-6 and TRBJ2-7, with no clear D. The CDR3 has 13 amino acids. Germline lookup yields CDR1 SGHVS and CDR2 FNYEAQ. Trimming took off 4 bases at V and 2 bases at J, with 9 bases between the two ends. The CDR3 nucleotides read TGTGCCAGCAGCTCACGTAGGGCCTACGAGCAGTACTTC. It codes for CASSSRRAYEQYF.

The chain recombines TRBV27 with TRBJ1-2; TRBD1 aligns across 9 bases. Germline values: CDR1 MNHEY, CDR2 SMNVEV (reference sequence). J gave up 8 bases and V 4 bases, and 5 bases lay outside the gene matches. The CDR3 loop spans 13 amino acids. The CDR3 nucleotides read TGTGCCAGCAGTTACTGGGACAGGGAAGGCTACACCTTC. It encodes CASSYWDREGYTF.

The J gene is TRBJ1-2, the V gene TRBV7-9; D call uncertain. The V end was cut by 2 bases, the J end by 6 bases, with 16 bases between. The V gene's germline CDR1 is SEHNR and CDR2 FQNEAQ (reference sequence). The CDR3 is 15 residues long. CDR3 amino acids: CASSLSKAGRDGYTF. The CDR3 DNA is TGTGCCAGCAGCTTATCAAAGGCGGGAAGGGATGGCTACACCTTC. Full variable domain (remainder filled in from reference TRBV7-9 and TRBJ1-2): DTGVSQNPRHKITKRGQNVTFRCDPISEHNRLYWYRQTLGQGPEFLTYFQNEAQLEKSRLLSDRFSAERPKGSFSTLEIQRTEQGDSAMYLCASSLSKAGRDGYTFGSGTRLTVV.

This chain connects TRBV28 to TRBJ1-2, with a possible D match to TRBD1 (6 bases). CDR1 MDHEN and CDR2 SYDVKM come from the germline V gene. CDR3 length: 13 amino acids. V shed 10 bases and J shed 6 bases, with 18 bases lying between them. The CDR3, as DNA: TGTGCCACTGGCGGGGGCTTTTTCGATGGCTACACCTTC. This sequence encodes CATGGGFFDGYTF.

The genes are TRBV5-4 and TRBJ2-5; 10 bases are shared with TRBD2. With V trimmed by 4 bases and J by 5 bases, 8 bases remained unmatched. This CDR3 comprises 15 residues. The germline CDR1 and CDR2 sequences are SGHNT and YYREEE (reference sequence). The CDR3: CASSLGTSVRETQYF. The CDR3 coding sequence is TGTGCCAGCAGCCTAGGGACTAGCGTAAGGGAGACCCAGTACTTC. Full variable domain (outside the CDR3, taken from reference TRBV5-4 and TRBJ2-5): ETGVTQSPTHLIKTRGQQVTLRCSSQSGHNTVSWYQQALGQGPQFIFQYYREEENGRGNFPPRFSGLQFPNYSSELNVNALELDDSALYLCASSLGTSVRETQYFGPGTRLLVL.

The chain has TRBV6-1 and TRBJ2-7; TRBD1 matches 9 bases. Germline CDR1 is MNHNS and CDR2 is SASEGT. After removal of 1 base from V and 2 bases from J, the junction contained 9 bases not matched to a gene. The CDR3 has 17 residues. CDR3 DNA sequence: TGTGCCAGCAGTGAAGGGTTTGCGCGGGACAGGGCCTACGAGCAGTACTTC. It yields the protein CASSEGFARDRAYEQYF.

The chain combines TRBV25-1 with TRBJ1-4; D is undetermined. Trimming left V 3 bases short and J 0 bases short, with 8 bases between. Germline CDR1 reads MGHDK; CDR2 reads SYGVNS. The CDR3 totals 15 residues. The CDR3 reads CASSERSATNEKLFF. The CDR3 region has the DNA TGTGCCAGCAGTGAGCGATCCGCAACTAATGAAAAACTGTTTTTT.

The DNA for the CDR3 is TGTGCCAGCACTAGGACAGTGAACACTGAAGCTTTCTTT. Its translation: CASTRTVNTEAFF. V usage is TRBV6-5 and J usage is TRBJ1-1; possibly TRBD1 for D (6 bases). There are 13 residues in the CDR3. Germline V gene sequence: CDR1 MNHEY, CDR2 SVGAGI. V lost 7 bases to trimming and J lost 0 bases, with 9 bases between them.

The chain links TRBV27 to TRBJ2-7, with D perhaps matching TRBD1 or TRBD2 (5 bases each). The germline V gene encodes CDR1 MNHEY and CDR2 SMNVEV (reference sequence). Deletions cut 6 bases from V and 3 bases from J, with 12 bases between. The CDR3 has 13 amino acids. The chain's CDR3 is CASSRGTYYEQYF. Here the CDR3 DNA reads TGTGCCAGCAGCCGTGGGACGTACTACGAGCAGTACTTC.

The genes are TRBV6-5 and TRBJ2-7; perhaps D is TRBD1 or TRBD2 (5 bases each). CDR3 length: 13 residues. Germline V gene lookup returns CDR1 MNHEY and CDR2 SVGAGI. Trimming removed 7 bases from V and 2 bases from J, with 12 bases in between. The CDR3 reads CASTRGTTYEQYF. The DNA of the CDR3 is TGTGCCAGCACGAGAGGGACCACCTACGAGCAGTACTTC.

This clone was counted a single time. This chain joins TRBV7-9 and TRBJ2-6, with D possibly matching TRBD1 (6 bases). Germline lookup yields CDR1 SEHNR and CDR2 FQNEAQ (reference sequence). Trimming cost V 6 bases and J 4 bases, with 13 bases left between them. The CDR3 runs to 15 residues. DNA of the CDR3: TGTGCCAGCAGGGACCAGGGGCTAGGGGCCAACGTCCTGACTTTC. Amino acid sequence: CASRDQGLGANVLTF.

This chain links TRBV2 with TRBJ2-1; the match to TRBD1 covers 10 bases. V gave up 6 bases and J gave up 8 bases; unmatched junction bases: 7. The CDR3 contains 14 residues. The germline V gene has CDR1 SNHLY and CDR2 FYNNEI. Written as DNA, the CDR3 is TGTGCCAGCAGACCGGACAGGGGGGACGATGAGCAGTTCTTC. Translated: CASRPDRGDDEQFF.

CDR3 in DNA: TGTGCCAGCAGCCAAGGGTTAGCGGGGGGCGGGAAGACCCAGTACTTC. As protein: CASSQGLAGGGKTQYF. This chain uses TRBV7-2 with TRBJ2-5; 10 nucleotides agree with TRBD2. Losses at the gene ends were 5 bases for V and 6 bases for J; bases not matched to a gene: 12. The CDR3 spans 16 residues. Germline CDR1 is SGHTA and CDR2 is FQGNSA.